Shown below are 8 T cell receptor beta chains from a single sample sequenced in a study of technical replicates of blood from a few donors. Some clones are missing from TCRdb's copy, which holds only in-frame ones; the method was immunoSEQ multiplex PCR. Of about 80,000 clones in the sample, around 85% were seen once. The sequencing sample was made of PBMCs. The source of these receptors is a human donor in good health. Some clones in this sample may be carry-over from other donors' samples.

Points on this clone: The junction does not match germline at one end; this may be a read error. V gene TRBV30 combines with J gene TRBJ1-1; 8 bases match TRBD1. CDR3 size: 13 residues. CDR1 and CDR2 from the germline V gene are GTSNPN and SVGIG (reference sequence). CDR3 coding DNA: TGTGCCTGGGATCCGGGACAGGTGATTGAAGCTTCCTTT. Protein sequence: CAWDPGQVIEASF.

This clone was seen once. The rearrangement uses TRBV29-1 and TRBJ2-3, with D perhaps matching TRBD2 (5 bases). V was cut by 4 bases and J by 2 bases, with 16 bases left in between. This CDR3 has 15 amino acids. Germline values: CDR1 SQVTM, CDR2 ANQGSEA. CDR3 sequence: CSVGAPRGSTDTQYF. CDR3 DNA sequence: TGCAGCGTTGGGGCTCCCCGAGGGTCCACAGATACGCAGTATTTT.

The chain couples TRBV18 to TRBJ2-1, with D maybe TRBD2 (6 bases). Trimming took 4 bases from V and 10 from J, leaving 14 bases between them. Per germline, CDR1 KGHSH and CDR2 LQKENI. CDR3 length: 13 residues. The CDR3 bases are TGTGCCAGCTCACTTCATGGAGGGGCCGAGCAGTTCTTC. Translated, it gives CASSLHGGAEQFF.

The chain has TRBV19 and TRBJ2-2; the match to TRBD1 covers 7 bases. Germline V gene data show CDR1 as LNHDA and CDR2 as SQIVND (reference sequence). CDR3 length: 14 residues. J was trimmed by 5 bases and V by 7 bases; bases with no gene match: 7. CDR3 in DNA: TGTGCCAGTATTCGACAGGGTCGGACCGGGGAGCTGTTTTTT. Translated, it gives CASIRQGRTGELFF.

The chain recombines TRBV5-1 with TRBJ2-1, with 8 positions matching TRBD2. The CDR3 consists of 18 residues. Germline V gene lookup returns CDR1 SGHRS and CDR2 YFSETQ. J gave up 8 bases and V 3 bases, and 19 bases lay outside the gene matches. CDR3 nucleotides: TGCGCCAGCAGCTCCCCCCCCGGAGGGACTAGTTTTGGGCATGAGCAGTTCTTC. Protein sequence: CASSSPPGGTSFGHEQFF.

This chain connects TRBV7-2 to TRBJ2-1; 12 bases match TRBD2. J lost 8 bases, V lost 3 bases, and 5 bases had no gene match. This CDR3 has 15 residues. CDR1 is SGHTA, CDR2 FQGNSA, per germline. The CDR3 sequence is CASSFTSGGPYEQFF. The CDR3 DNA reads TGTGCCAGCAGCTTTACTAGCGGGGGGCCCTATGAGCAGTTCTTC.

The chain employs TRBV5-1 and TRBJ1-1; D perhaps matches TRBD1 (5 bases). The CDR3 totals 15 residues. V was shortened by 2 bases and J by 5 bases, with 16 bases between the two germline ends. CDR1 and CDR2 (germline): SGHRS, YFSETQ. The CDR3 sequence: CASSLDLGGGTEAFF. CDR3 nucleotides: TGCGCCAGCAGCTTAGATTTGGGCGGGGGGACTGAAGCTTTCTTT.

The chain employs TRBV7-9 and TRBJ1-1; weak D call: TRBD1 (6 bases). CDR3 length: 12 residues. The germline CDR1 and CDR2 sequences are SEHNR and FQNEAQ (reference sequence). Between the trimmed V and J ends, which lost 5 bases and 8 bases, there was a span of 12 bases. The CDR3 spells CASSPTGDEAFF. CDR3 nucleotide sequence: TGTGCCAGCAGCCCGACAGGCGACGAAGCTTTCTTT.